The clone carrying this T cell receptor beta chain was seen more than once but under ten times. Its specificity is unknown. TCR beta libraries were made by quantitative 5'-RACE with molecular barcodes. TCRdb passed the 5' RACE reads through MiXCR, listing each CDR3 protein once. The table has a few hundred thousand distinct CDR3 sequences, around 21% seen once. The sample originates from a study of CD8 T cells in ankylosing spondylitis. Points from the study as a whole: Reports say disease-linked clones showed up significantly more in matched ankylosing spondylitis synovial fluid. Disease-linked clones, CD8+, were relatively rare in peripheral blood. Blood from ankylosing spondylitis patients appeared to carry a characteristic eight-variant TCR beta motif.

In germline, CDR1 is DFQATT, CDR2 SNEGSKA (reference sequence). This CDR3 comprises 15 residues. V lost 0 bases and J lost 7; bases outside the gene matches: 7. What was sequenced was blood, either unsorted or a sorted T cell fraction (not recorded which). The TCR was taken from a female donor with ankylosing spondylitis or in good health (not recorded which). The V call is TRBV20-1, the J call TRBJ2-1, with 9 bases that match TRBD2. The CDR3 DNA reads TGCAGTGCTAGAGATTGGGCTAGCGGGACTAATGAGCAGTTCTTC. Protein sequence: CSARDWASGTNEQFF.